The 27 T cell receptor beta chains below were found in one sample sequenced in a study of blood T cell repertoires in COVID-19. The data were produced by immunoSEQ multiplex PCR, yet TCRdb's version contains in-frame clones alone and is incomplete. The sample lists around 150,000 clones; just under 85% were seen once. Input material: PBMCs or T cells enriched from blood (not recorded which). These TCRs come from a woman aged 40 to 50 who had recovered from COVID-19.

The rearrangement joins TRBV5-1 to TRBJ2-2; 12 bases match TRBD2. The germline CDR1 and CDR2 sequences are SGHRS and YFSETQ. V shed 4 bases and J 5 bases; nucleotides not matched to a gene: 6. The CDR3 totals 16 residues. CDR3 sequence (DNA): TGCGCCAGCAGCGCTCCTGGGACTAGCGGGACCGGGGAGCTGTTTTTT. Amino acid sequence: CASSAPGTSGTGELFF.

The rearrangement links TRBV12-3 or TRBV12-4 to TRBJ2-1; D may be TRBD1 (6 bases). The CDR3 runs 13 residues. The V gene lost 6 bases and the J gene lost 4 bases, with 10 bases spanning the gap. The CDR3 loop is CASSPGQYNEQFF. The DNA for the CDR3 is TGTGCCAGCAGCCCCGGACAGTACAATGAGCAGTTCTTC.

The sample holds a few counts of this clone. V gene TRBV2 combines with J gene TRBJ1-2, with 8 bases that match TRBD1. Per the germline V gene, CDR1 is SNHLY and CDR2 is FYNNEI. The V segment lost 5 bases and the J segment 3 bases; nucleotides outside the gene matches: 2. This CDR3 has 13 residues. The CDR3 region has the DNA TGTGCCAGCAGTCTGGGACAGGACTATGGCTACACCTTC. Translating gives CASSLGQDYGYTF.

Only a few counts were recorded for this clone. This rearrangement joins TRBV19 to TRBJ2-1, with 8 bases matching TRBD2. Per the germline V gene, CDR1 is LNHDA and CDR2 is SQIVND (reference sequence). The CDR3 sequence is 16 residues long. The V gene end was trimmed by 7 bases and the J gene end by 0 bases; junction bases not matched to a gene: 8. The CDR3 sequence: CASTPNSGNSYNEQFF. Written as DNA, the CDR3 is TGTGCCAGTACCCCAAATAGCGGGAACTCCTACAATGAGCAGTTCTTC.

V and J are TRBV19 and TRBJ2-1, with D uncertain. The CDR3 loop spans 15 amino acids. The germline V gene encodes CDR1 LNHDA and CDR2 SQIVND (reference sequence). Trimming pared 4 bases from V and 1 base from J, leaving 11 bases between. CDR3 amino acids: CASSRGTASYNEQFF. For the CDR3, the DNA is TGTGCCAGTAGTAGAGGAACTGCATCCTACAATGAGCAGTTCTTC. The complete variable domain, with remaining parts taken from reference TRBV19 and TRBJ2-1, reads DGGITQSPKYLFRKEGQNVTLSCEQNLNHDAMYWYRQDPGQGLRLIYYSQIVNDFQKGDIAEGYSVSREKKESFPLTVTSAQKNPTAFYLCASSRGTASYNEQFFGPGTRLTVL.

The genes are TRBV6-5 and TRBJ2-3; D remains unclear. Trimming left V 6 bases short and J 5 bases short, with 6 bases between. Germline CDR1 MNHEY, CDR2 SVGAGI. This CDR3 comprises 11 residues. For the CDR3, the DNA is TGTGCCAGCAGGCTAGGAGATACGCAGTATTTT. Translation: CASRLGDTQYF.

The chain joins TRBV3-1 (or the pseudogene TRBV3-2) to TRBJ1-1, with a tentative D call TRBD1 (5 bases). CDR3 length: 13 amino acids. CDR1 LGHDT and CDR2 YNNKEL come from the germline V gene (reference sequence). Trimming removed 8 bases at V and 6 bases at J, with 16 bases between. The chain's CDR3 is CASARYEGAEAFF. The DNA of the CDR3 is TGTGCCAGCGCCCGGTATGAAGGGGCTGAAGCTTTCTTT.

J is TRBJ1-4 and V is TRBV3-1 (or the pseudogene TRBV3-2), with D possibly being TRBD1 (6 bases). Germline V gene sequence: CDR1 LGHDT, CDR2 YNNKEL (reference sequence). V was trimmed by 5 bases and J by 0 bases, leaving 10 bases between them. The CDR3 extends over 15 amino acids. The CDR3 is CASSAGAATNEKLFF. DNA for the CDR3: TGTGCCAGCAGCGCAGGGGCTGCAACTAATGAAAAACTGTTTTTT.

The V gene is TRBV3-1 (or the pseudogene TRBV3-2), the J gene TRBJ2-3, with a weak D call TRBD2 (5 bases). Germline loops: CDR1 LGHDT, CDR2 YNNKEL (reference sequence). The CDR3 sequence is 15 residues long. Deletions cut 1 base from V and 5 bases from J, with 13 bases between. The CDR3, as DNA: TGTGCCAGCAGCCAAGTGAATGGAGGTGGAGATACGCAGTATTTT. Amino acid sequence: CASSQVNGGGDTQYF.

The chain is built from TRBV19 and TRBJ2-4, with D tentatively TRBD1 (5 bases). This CDR3 contains 14 residues. Trimming stripped 3 bases from V and 10 bases from J, with 16 bases between. The V gene's germline CDR1 is LNHDA and CDR2 SQIVND (reference sequence). In DNA, the CDR3 is TGTGCCAGTAGTATCACCACCGGCGACAGAATTCAGTACTTC. Translating gives CASSITTGDRIQYF.

This clone was counted between two and nine times. The chain carries TRBV5-8 and TRBJ2-3; 7 positions agree with TRBD1. The germline CDR1 and CDR2 sequences are SGHTS and YDEGEE. The junction had 4 bases not matched to a gene; V was cut back by 5 bases and J by 7 bases. The CDR3 is made up of 12 amino acids. The CDR3 region is CASSSDRNTQYF. Written as DNA, the CDR3 is TGTGCCAGCAGTTCGGACAGGAATACGCAGTATTTT.

The CDR3 region is CASSELGLAGDGQYF. The CDR3 DNA reads TGTGCCAGCAGTGAATTGGGACTAGCGGGAGATGGGCAGTACTTC. This chain joins TRBV2 and TRBJ2-7, with TRBD2 matching over 14 bases. The germline CDR1 and CDR2 sequences are SNHLY and FYNNEI. The V segment lost 2 bases and the J segment 9 bases; nucleotides outside the gene matches: 6. The CDR3 runs 15 residues.

The chain uses TRBV10-2 and TRBJ1-6; 7 nucleotides match TRBD1. CDR1 is WSHSY, CDR2 SAAADI, per germline. The CDR3 totals 14 residues. The V gene end was trimmed by 5 bases and the J gene end by 6 bases; junction bases not matched to a gene: 4. For the CDR3, the DNA is TGCGCCAGCAGTCCCGGGACAGCTAATTCACCCCTCCACTTT. It codes for CASSPGTANSPLHF.

The J gene is TRBJ2-5, the V gene TRBV2, with 7 bases matching TRBD2. CDR3 length: 15 amino acids. With 6 bases clipped from V and 5 bases from J, the junction kept 12 bases outside the gene matches. Germline lookup yields CDR1 SNHLY and CDR2 FYNNEI. The CDR3 bases are TGTGCCAGCAGGTCGGGCTTCAAGGGAGGGGAGACCCAGTACTTC. Protein sequence: CASRSGFKGGETQYF. Supplemented by reference TRBV2 and TRBJ2-5, the full variable domain reads EPEVTQTPSHQVTQMGQEVILRCVPISNHLYFYWYRQILGQKVEFLVSFYNNEISEKSEIFDDQFSVERPDGSNFTLKIRSTKLEDSAMYFCASRSGFKGGETQYFGPGTRLLVL.

The chain uses TRBV7-2 and TRBJ1-5; tentative D call: TRBD1 (6 bases). The germline gives CDR1 SGHTA, CDR2 FQGNSA. CDR3 length: 18 amino acids. CDR3 DNA sequence: TGTCCCCGGTCTAGGGACAACCCCCTAGCTTATAGCAATCAGCCCCAGCATTTT. Translated: CPRSRDNPLAYSNQPQHF.

The V call is TRBV30, the J call TRBJ2-1; 9 bases are shared with TRBD1. The germline gives CDR1 GTSNPN, CDR2 SVGIG (reference sequence). V was pared by 4 bases and J by 4 bases, with 11 bases of the junction left unmatched. The CDR3 sequence is 16 residues long. CDR3 DNA sequence: TGTGCCTGGACCCAACCCGGGACAGGGATTTACAATGAGCAGTTCTTC. Protein sequence: CAWTQPGTGIYNEQFF.

The rearrangement links TRBV7-9 to TRBJ2-3, with D uncertain. V lost 5 bases and J 3 bases, leaving 12 bases between the germline ends. CDR1 is SEHNR, CDR2 FQNEAQ, per germline (reference sequence). CDR3 length equals 14 residues. CDR3 amino acids: CASSLIRFTDTQYF. CDR3 nucleotides: TGTGCCAGCAGCCTGATACGGTTTACAGATACGCAGTATTTT.

V usage is TRBV30 and J usage is TRBJ1-3; D is undetermined. The V end lost 1 base, the J end lost 0 bases, and 7 bases lay between the germline ends. This CDR3 has 14 residues. Germline lookup yields CDR1 GTSNPN and CDR2 SVGIG (reference sequence). The CDR3: CAWSAGNSGNTIYF. The CDR3 DNA sequence: TGTGCCTGGAGTGCAGGAAACTCTGGAAACACCATATATTTT.

This sequence joins TRBV29-1 and TRBJ2-3; TRBD2 matches at 9 bases. The V gene end was trimmed by 8 bases and the J gene end by 6 bases; junction bases not matched to a gene: 12. CDR1 is SQVTM, CDR2 ANQGSEA, per germline. The CDR3 spans 14 residues. CDR3 sequence reads: CSLALAGRGDTQYF. Written as DNA, the CDR3 is TGCAGCCTTGCCCTAGCGGGACGGGGGGATACGCAGTATTTT.

This clone came up once. This rearrangement joins TRBV5-4 to TRBJ1-1, with 8 bases that match TRBD1. The CDR3 contains 14 residues. The V gene's germline CDR1 is SGHNT and CDR2 YYREEE (reference sequence). Trimming removed 4 bases from V and 3 bases from J; junction bases left unmatched: 5. CDR3 in DNA: TGTGCCAGCAGCCCAGGGGGCGAGGACACTGAAGCTTTCTTT. This encodes CASSPGGEDTEAFF. Based on the CDR3 plus reference TRBV5-4 and TRBJ1-1, the full variable domain is ETGVTQSPTHLIKTRGQQVTLRCSSQSGHNTVSWYQQALGQGPQFIFQYYREEENGRGNFPPRFSGLQFPNYSSELNVNALELDDSALYLCASSPGGEDTEAFFGQGTRLTVV.

This chain links TRBV7-6 with TRBJ2-5, with D uncertain. Deletions cut 5 bases from V and 2 bases from J, with 3 bases between. Germline CDR1 SGHVS, CDR2 FNYEAQ. This CDR3 is built from 11 residues. The CDR3, as DNA: TGTGCCAGCAGCCCACAAGAGACCCAGTACTTC. Its translation: CASSPQETQYF.

The V gene is TRBV30, the J gene TRBJ1-4; D gene uncertain. Trimming removed 1 base at V and 6 bases at J, with 12 bases between. The CDR3 totals 14 residues. CDR1 is GTSNPN, CDR2 SVGIG, per germline (reference sequence). CDR3 amino acids: CAWSDAGIYEKLFF. The CDR3 DNA follows: TGTGCCTGGAGTGATGCAGGAATTTATGAAAAACTGTTTTTT.

The chain combines TRBV2 with TRBJ1-4; TRBD1 agrees at 7 bases. Germline CDR1 and CDR2: SNHLY and FYNNEI. CDR3 length equals 12 residues. The trim removed 9 bases at V and 8 bases at J, leaving 6 bases unmatched. This chain's CDR3 is CASYRGNEKLFF. CDR3 in DNA: TGTGCCAGTTACAGGGGTAACGAAAAACTGTTTTTT.

The chain combines TRBV3-1 (or the pseudogene TRBV3-2) with TRBJ2-2; D may be TRBD1 (6 bases). From germline, CDR1 is LGHDT and CDR2 YNNKEL (reference sequence). The CDR3 extends over 18 amino acids. V lost 0 bases and J 1 base, leaving 15 bases between the germline ends. The CDR3 protein is CASSQEKWDTKNTGELFF. CDR3 nucleotide sequence: TGTGCCAGCAGCCAAGAGAAATGGGACACAAAGAACACCGGGGAGCTGTTTTTT.

The chain employs TRBV7-6 and TRBJ2-4; 7 bases are a match to TRBD2. J was trimmed by 8 bases and V by 1 base; bases with no gene match: 5. The germline CDR1 and CDR2 sequences are SGHVS and FNYEAQ. CDR3 length equals 14 residues. CDR3 sequence: CASSLGGEGDIQYF. The CDR3, as DNA: TGTGCCAGCAGCTTAGGAGGGGAGGGAGACATTCAGTACTTC.

V usage is TRBV7-8 and J usage is TRBJ1-1; D ambiguous. Germline V gene lookup returns CDR1 SGHVS and CDR2 FQNEAQ. The CDR3 runs 11 residues. The ends were cut back, 8 bases at V and 7 bases at J, with 11 bases in the middle. The CDR3 sequence is CASSWRGEAFF. CDR3 DNA sequence: TGTGCCAGCTCATGGCGGGGTGAAGCTTTCTTT.

The chain links TRBV3-1 (or the pseudogene TRBV3-2) to TRBJ1-4; 11 bases fit TRBD1. The CDR3 spans 15 residues. Per germline, CDR1 LGHDT and CDR2 YNNKEL (reference sequence). With V trimmed by 0 bases and J by 8 bases, 2 bases remained unmatched. The chain's CDR3 is CASSQDGTGGEKLFF. CDR3 coding DNA: TGTGCCAGCAGCCAAGATGGGACAGGGGGAGAAAAACTGTTTTTT.